A single sample is the source of the 5 T cell receptor beta chains below, sequenced in a study of T-cell reconstitution after alpha-beta-depleted transplantation in children. The TCRbeta library was prepared with unique molecular identifiers. MiXCR was run by TCRdb on the PCR reads, yielding one entry per CDR3 protein. Of tens of thousands of distinct CDR3 sequences in the sample, about 14% are singletons; the top ten hold around a fifth. Sequenced here: PBMCs, mostly from graft donor cells, sampled 180 days after TCRalphabeta/CD19-depleted stem cell transplant. The receptor source for this set is a male patient between 2 and 10 years old who had a stem cell transplant for acute lymphoblastic leukemia, so the T cells may come from the graft donor.

This clonotype has at least ten counts. The chain is built from TRBV11-2 and TRBJ2-5; TRBD2 matches 8 bases. Losses at the gene ends were 1 base for V and 4 bases for J; bases not matched to a gene: 5. The CDR3 is 15 amino acids. CDR1 and CDR2 (germline): SGHAT, FQNNGV. This CDR3 reads CASSLVGGGRETQYF. The CDR3 region has the DNA TGTGCCAGCAGCTTAGTCGGGGGGGGCCGAGAGACCCAGTACTTC. Filled out from reference TRBV11-2 and TRBJ2-5, the complete variable domain reads EAGVAQSPRYKIIEKRQSVAFWCNPISGHATLYWYQQILGQGPKLLIQFQNNGVVDDSQLPKDRFSAERLKGVDSTLKIQPAKLEDSAVYLCASSLVGGGRETQYFGPGTRLLVL.

This clonotype has a handful of counts. The chain combines TRBV7-8 with TRBJ2-7; no clear D. This CDR3 is 14 amino acids long. The germline CDR1 and CDR2 sequences are SGHVS and FQNEAQ. V lost 0 bases, J lost 4 bases, and 10 bases lay in between. CDR3 sequence: CASSLAWQTYEQYF. The CDR3, as DNA: TGTGCCAGCAGCTTAGCGTGGCAGACTTACGAGCAGTACTTC.

Here the CDR3 reads CASTNHGYHYEQYF. DNA for the CDR3: TGTGCCAGCACTAACCACGGATACCACTACGAGCAGTACTTC. The V and J genes are TRBV12-3 or TRBV12-4 and TRBJ2-7; D is uncertain. The CDR3 covers 14 residues. V lost 7 bases to trimming and J lost 3 bases, with 16 bases between them.

There are a few counts of this clonotype. The CDR3 reads CASSLAGEANEKLFF. CDR3 coding DNA: TGCGCCAGCAGCTTGGCGGGGGAAGCTAATGAAAAACTGTTTTTT. This chain joins TRBV5-1 and TRBJ1-4; D possibly corresponds to TRBD1 (5 bases). V lost 0 bases and J lost 3, with 9 bases in between. The CDR3 length is 15 residues. Germline assignment: CDR1 SGHRS and CDR2 YFSETQ.

This clonotype was seen only a few times. V usage is TRBV7-8 and J usage is TRBJ2-3, with D perhaps matching TRBD2 (5 bases). CDR3 length equals 17 residues. Trimming shortened V by 1 base and J by 7 bases, and 21 bases separated the two germline ends. Germline loops: CDR1 SGHVS, CDR2 FQNEAQ. This chain's CDR3 is CASSLEGLAHRFNTQYF. The CDR3 DNA is TGTGCCAGCAGCTTAGAAGGGCTAGCTCACAGATTCAATACGCAGTATTTT.